This is a list of T cell receptor beta chains from one sample in a study of T-cell reconstitution after alpha-beta-depleted transplantation in children. TCRdb itself ran the PCR reads through MiXCR, one entry per CDR3 protein. The sample lists around 600,000 distinct CDR3 sequences, around 16% occurring once. Sample: PBMCs from the stem cell graft donor, taken from the stem cell graft. Source of these receptors: a human donor who donated a stem cell graft to a child with acute myeloid leukemia. CDR3s include the opening cysteine and the closing phenylalanine or tryptophan. A D gene is named only where the DNA matches it firmly. Clone size is not always given. Where it is, it says once, few, many or a class for expanded clones.

j_call | d_call | clone_size | v_call | cdr3_aa | cdr3_nt
TRBJ1-1 | . | . | TRBV18 | CASSRIVGDGTEAFF | TGTGCCAGCTCACGAATTGTGGGGGACGGCACTGAAGCTTTCTTT
TRBJ2-3 | . | many | TRBV20-1 | CSARLRGGASGADTQYF | TGCAGTGCTAGACTCCGAGGGGGGGCCTCGGGAGCAGATACGCAGTATTTT
TRBJ2-7 | . | few | TRBV20-1 | CSARAGPPGSFYEQYF | TGCAGTGCTAGAGCCGGGCCCCCGGGGTCTTTCTACGAGCAGTACTTC
TRBJ2-3 | TRBD2 | many | TRBV7-9 | CASRRGGRTDTQYF | TGTGCCAGCAGACGGGGGGGCAGGACAGATACGCAGTATTTT
TRBJ2-5 | . | . | TRBV11-2 | CASSIPSGYQETQYF | TGTGCCAGCAGTATCCCGAGCGGGTACCAAGAGACCCAGTACTTC
TRBJ2-2 | . | few | TRBV6-2/TRBV6-3 | CASSYSPRTSTGELFF | TGTGCCAGCAGTTACTCGCCCCGAACTAGCACCGGGGAGCTGTTTTTT
TRBJ2-1 | TRBD2 | few | TRBV18 | CASHTSGGLNEQFF | TGTGCCAGCCATACTAGCGGGGGCCTGAATGAGCAGTTCTTC
TRBJ1-2 | TRBD1 | few | TRBV12-3/TRBV12-4 | CASSLGDRERGYTF | TGTGCCAGCAGTTTGGGTGACAGGGAGCGTGGCTACACCTTC
TRBJ2-4 | TRBD2 | . | TRBV20-1 | CSVRDPGGKNIQYF | TGCAGTGTTAGAGATCCGGGGGGGAAAAATATTCAGTACTTC
TRBJ1-3 | . | few | TRBV4-3 | CASSQDWSGAGNTIYF | TGCGCCAGCAGCCAAGATTGGTCAGGGGCTGGAAACACCATATATTTT
TRBJ2-5 | . | . | TRBV4-3 | CASSQDQIQETQYF | TGCGCCAGCAGCCAAGATCAGATCCAAGAGACCCAGTACTTC
TRBJ2-1 | . | many | TRBV29-1 | CSVEGRFYNEQFF | TGCAGCGTGGAGGGCAGGTTCTACAATGAGCAGTTCTTC
TRBJ2-3 | . | . | TRBV5-1 | CASSRPGPSSTDTQYF | TGCGCCAGCAGCAGACCCGGCCCTAGCAGCACAGATACGCAGTATTTT
TRBJ1-1 | . | . | TRBV3-1 | CASSQGIGGRTEAFF | TGTGCCAGCAGCCAAGGGATAGGGGGGCGGACTGAAGCTTTCTTT
TRBJ1-1 | . | . | TRBV7-2 | CASSSFRDTEAFF | TGTGCCAGCAGCTCGTTTCGGGACACTGAAGCTTTCTTT
TRBJ2-5 | TRBD2 | . | TRBV7-9 | CASSHGLAGLQETQYF | TGTGCCAGCAGCCACGGGCTAGCGGGGCTCCAAGAGACCCAGTACTTC
TRBJ2-5 | TRBD2 | many | TRBV5-6 | CASSFSGNQETQYF | TGTGCCAGCAGCTTTAGCGGGAACCAAGAGACCCAGTACTTC
TRBJ2-7 | TRBD2 | . | TRBV27 | CASSRGLAGGFYEQYF | TGTGCCAGCAGCCGGGGACTAGCGGGGGGTTTTTACGAGCAGTACTTC
TRBJ1-1 | . | . | TRBV30 | CAWSARTNTEAFF | TGTGCCTGGAGTGCCCGGACGAACACTGAAGCTTTCTTT
TRBJ1-6 | . | . | TRBV10-2 | CASTGLRNSPLHF | TGCGCCAGCACAGGGTTGCGGAATTCACCCCTCCACTTT
TRBJ1-1 | . | . | TRBV7-8 | CASRQGQHTEAFF | TGTGCCAGCAGACAAGGGCAGCACACTGAAGCTTTCTTT
TRBJ2-2 | . | . | TRBV4-3 | CASSQVGQGGNTGELFF | TGCGCCAGCAGCCAGGTCGGGCAGGGGGGTAACACCGGGGAGCTGTTTTTT
TRBJ2-3 | . | few | TRBV4-3 | CASSQLETDTQYF | TGCGCCAGCAGCCAACTAGAAACAGATACGCAGTATTTT
TRBJ2-2 | . | once | TRBV19 | CASSPPTGAIGELFF | TGTGCCAGTAGTCCCCCAACGGGGGCCATCGGGGAGCTGTTTTTT
TRBJ1-4 | TRBD1 | many | TRBV5-1 | CASSSGTVGEKLFF | TGCGCCAGCAGCTCCGGGACAGTTGGTGAAAAACTGTTTTTT
TRBJ2-7 | . | . | TRBV7-7 | CASSRTGPFTGEQYF | TGTGCCAGCAGTAGGACCGGGCCATTCACGGGCGAGCAGTACTTC
TRBJ1-1 | . | many | TRBV12-3/TRBV12-4 | CASRKGGTEAFF | TGTGCCAGCAGAAAAGGCGGCACTGAAGCTTTCTTT
TRBJ1-5 | . | . | TRBV11-1 | CASSFRPLDSTKGQPQHF | TGTGCCAGCAGCTTCAGACCTCTGGACAGTACCAAGGGGCAGCCCCAGCATTTT
TRBJ2-2 | . | many | TRBV29-1 | CSVRKSNTGELFF | TGCAGCGTCCGGAAGTCGAACACCGGGGAGCTGTTTTTT
TRBJ2-7 | . | many | TRBV24-1 | CATSAPEVHEQYF | TGTGCCACCAGTGCCCCAGAAGTCCACGAGCAGTACTTC
TRBJ2-3 | TRBD2 | . | TRBV28 | CASGRGGGGANTQYF | TGTGCCAGCGGCCGCGGCGGCGGGGGGGCGAATACGCAGTATTTT
TRBJ2-1 | . | many | TRBV5-1 | CASSQGGTSYNEQFF | TGCGCCAGCAGCCAAGGGGGGACCAGCTACAATGAGCAGTTCTTC
TRBJ1-6 | . | . | TRBV12-3/TRBV12-4 | CASSLGPGTANSPLHF | TGTGCCAGCAGTTTGGGGCCCGGGACGGCGAATTCACCCCTCCACTTT
TRBJ2-5 | TRBD2 | few | TRBV5-1 | CASSLAGLAGETQYF | TGCGCCAGCAGCTTGGCCGGACTAGCGGGGGAGACCCAGTACTTC
TRBJ2-7 | . | many | TRBV29-1 | CSVESTGQPYEQYF | TGCAGCGTTGAGTCTACGGGACAACCCTACGAGCAGTACTTC
TRBJ2-1 | TRBD2 | . | TRBV6-5 | CASSYSSGGAYNEQFF | TGTGCCAGCAGTTACTCGAGCGGGGGGGCCTACAATGAGCAGTTCTTC
TRBJ1-1 | . | . | TRBV30 | CAWSVRAVMNTEAFF | TGTGCCTGGAGTGTACGCGCAGTCATGAACACTGAAGCTTTCTTT
TRBJ2-5 | . | few | TRBV20-1 | CSARGGSLQETQYF | TGCAGTGCTAGGGGGGGAAGCCTCCAAGAGACCCAGTACTTC
TRBJ2-5 | . | few | TRBV7-9 | CASSAVSGWETQYF | TGTGCCAGCAGCGCTGTGAGTGGATGGGAGACCCAGTACTTC
TRBJ2-7 | TRBD2 | few | TRBV7-9 | CASSLSGGAPEQYF | TGTGCCAGCAGCCTTAGCGGGGGGGCCCCCGAGCAGTACTTC
TRBJ2-7 | . | few | TRBV11-3 | CASSRTNQGYEQYF | TGTGCCAGCAGCCGAACTAACCAGGGCTACGAGCAGTACTTC
TRBJ1-2 | . | . | TRBV4-3 | CASSQERRDYGYTF | TGCGCCAGCAGCCAAGAGCGCAGGGACTATGGCTACACCTTC
TRBJ1-2 | TRBD1 | many | TRBV27 | CASRARDRDHYGYTF | TGTGCCAGCAGGGCCCGGGACAGGGATCACTATGGCTACACCTTC
TRBJ2-3 | . | few | TRBV29-1 | CSVVIGQGTRYTDTQYF | TGCAGCGTTGTAATCGGTCAGGGGACAAGATACACAGATACGCAGTATTTT
TRBJ1-5 | . | few | TRBV3-1 | CASSPGGWFPPQHF | TGTGCCAGCAGCCCGGGAGGTTGGTTTCCACCCCAGCATTTT
TRBJ1-1 | . | many | TRBV20-1 | CSARRDFGWTEAFF | TGCAGTGCTCGACGGGATTTCGGGTGGACTGAAGCTTTCTTT
TRBJ2-2 | TRBD2 | . | TRBV11-2 | CASSLAGETGELFF | TGTGCCAGCAGCCTAGCGGGGGAAACCGGGGAGCTGTTTTTT
TRBJ2-7 | TRBD1 | . | TRBV20-1 | CSARVWDSSSYEQYF | TGCAGTGCTAGAGTTTGGGACAGTTCCTCCTACGAGCAGTACTTC
TRBJ2-1 | TRBD2 | . | TRBV20-1 | CSAKGLAGGREQFF | TGCAGTGCCAAAGGACTAGCGGGGGGGCGTGAGCAGTTCTTC